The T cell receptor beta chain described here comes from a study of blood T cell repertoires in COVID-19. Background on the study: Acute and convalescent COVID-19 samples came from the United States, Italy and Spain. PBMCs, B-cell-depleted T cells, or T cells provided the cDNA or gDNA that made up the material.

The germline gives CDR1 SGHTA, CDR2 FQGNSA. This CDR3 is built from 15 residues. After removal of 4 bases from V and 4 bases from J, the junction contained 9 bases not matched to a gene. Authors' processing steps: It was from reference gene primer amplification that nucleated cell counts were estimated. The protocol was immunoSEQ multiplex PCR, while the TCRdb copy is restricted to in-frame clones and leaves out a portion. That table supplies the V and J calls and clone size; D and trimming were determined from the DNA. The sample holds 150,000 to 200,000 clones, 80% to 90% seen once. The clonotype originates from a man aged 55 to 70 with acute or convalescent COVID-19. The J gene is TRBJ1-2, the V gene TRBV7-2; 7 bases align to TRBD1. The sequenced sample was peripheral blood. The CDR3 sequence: CASSYNRGTPYGYTF. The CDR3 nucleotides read TGTGCCAGCAGCTACAACAGGGGAACCCCCTATGGCTACACCTTC.